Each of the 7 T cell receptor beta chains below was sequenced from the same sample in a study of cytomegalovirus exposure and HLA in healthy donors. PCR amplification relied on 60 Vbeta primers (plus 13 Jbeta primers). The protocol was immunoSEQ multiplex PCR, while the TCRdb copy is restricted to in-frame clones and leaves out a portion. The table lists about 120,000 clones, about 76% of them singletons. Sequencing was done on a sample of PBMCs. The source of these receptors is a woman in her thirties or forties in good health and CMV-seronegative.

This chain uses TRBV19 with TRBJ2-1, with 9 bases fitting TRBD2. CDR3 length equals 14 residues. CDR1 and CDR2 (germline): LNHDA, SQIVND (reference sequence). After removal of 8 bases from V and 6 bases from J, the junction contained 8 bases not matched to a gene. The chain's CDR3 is CASGTGGGANEQFF. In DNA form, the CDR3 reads TGTGCCAGTGGGACTGGCGGGGGGGCCAATGAGCAGTTCTTC.

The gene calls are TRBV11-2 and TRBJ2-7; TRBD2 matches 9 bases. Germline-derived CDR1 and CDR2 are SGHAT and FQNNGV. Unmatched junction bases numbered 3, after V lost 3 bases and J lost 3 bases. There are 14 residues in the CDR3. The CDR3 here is CASSLLAGSYEQYF. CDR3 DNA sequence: TGTGCCAGCAGCTTGCTAGCGGGAAGCTACGAGCAGTACTTC.

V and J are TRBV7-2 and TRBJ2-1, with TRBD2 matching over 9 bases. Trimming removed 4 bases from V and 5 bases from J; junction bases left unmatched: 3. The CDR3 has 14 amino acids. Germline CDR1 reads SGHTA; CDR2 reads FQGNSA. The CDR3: CASSYQRGDNEQFF. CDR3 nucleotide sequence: TGTGCCAGCAGCTACCAGCGGGGGGACAATGAGCAGTTCTTC.

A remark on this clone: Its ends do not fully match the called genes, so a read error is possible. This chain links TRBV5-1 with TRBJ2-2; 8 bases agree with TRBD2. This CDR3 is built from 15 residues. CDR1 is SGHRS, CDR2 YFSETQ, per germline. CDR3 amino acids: CASRLAGGNTGELFF. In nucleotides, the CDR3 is TGCGCCAGCAGGTTGGCGGGAGGGAACACCGGGGAGCTGTTTTTT.

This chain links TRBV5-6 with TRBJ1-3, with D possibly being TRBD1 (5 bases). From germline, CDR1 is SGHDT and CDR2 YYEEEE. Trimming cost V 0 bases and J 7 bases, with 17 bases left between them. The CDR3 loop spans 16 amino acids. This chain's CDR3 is CASSLVGRESSNTIYF. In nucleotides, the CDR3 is TGTGCCAGCAGCTTGGTGGGACGGGAGAGTTCGAACACCATATATTTT.

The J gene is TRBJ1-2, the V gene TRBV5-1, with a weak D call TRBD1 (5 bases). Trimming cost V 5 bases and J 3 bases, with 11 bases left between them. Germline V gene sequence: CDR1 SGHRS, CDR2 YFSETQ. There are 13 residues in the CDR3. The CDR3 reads CASRPDSYYGYTF. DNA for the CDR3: TGCGCCAGCAGACCCGACAGTTACTATGGCTACACCTTC.

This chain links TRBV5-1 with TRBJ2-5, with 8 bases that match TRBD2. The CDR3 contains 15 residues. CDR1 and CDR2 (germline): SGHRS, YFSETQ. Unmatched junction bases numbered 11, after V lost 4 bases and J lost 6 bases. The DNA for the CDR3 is TGCGCCAGCAGCCTTTGGGCCGGGGGGGCACAGACCCAGTACTTC. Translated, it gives CASSLWAGGAQTQYF.